This T cell receptor beta chain comes out of a study of pediatric ulcerative colitis. The rectum was sampled with one to two pinch biopsies at colonoscopy. Assay: immunoSEQ multiplex PCR; the TCRdb copy retains only in-frame clones and omits some. Here the sample spans around 20,000 clones, just under 75% being singletons. This clone was seen a single time. Without the conserved terminal phenylalanine or tryptophan, this CDR3 likely stems from a read error. Germline CDR1 is SGHTS and CDR2 is YDEGEE. V lost 7 bases and J lost 0; bases outside the gene matches: 12. This CDR3 comprises 16 residues. Sequencing used gut tissue. This rearrangement joins TRBV5-8 to TRBJ1-2; 7 bases map to TRBD1. The TCR comes from a boy aged 10-17 years with moderate ulcerative colitis. In nucleotides, the CDR3 is TGTGCCAGCCCCCTGGGACAGCGAGCAGCTAACTATGGCTACACCCTC. Protein: CASPLGQRAANYGYTL.